The 12 T cell receptor beta chains below all came from one sample that was sequenced in a study of response to subunit inactivated influenza vaccine. MiXCR, run by TCRdb on the RT-PCR reads, gives a single entry per CDR3 protein. The sample shows approximately 170,000 distinct CDR3 sequences, roughly an eighth of them seen only once. The material sequenced was CD8+ T cells sorted from PBMCs, taken more than 4 days after vaccination. These receptors were taken from a man aged 45-65 years who received an inactivated influenza vaccine.

This clonotype was recorded many times. This chain connects TRBV12-3 or TRBV12-4 to TRBJ2-5; the D gene is possibly TRBD2 (6 bases). The CDR3 consists of 14 residues. Between the trimmed V and J ends, which lost 4 bases and 5 bases, there was a span of 14 bases. The CDR3: CASSSLGGYETQYF. The CDR3 DNA follows: TGTGCCAGCAGTTCCTTGGGGGGATACGAGACCCAGTACTTC.

This clonotype occurred many times. The chain employs TRBV7-9 and TRBJ1-3, with no clear D. Germline V gene sequence: CDR1 SEHNR, CDR2 FQNEAQ (reference sequence). The CDR3 sequence is 14 residues long. V was pared by 5 bases and J by 0 bases, with 8 bases between. CDR3 sequence (DNA): TGTGCCAGCAGCCTCGGGGTCTCTGGAAACACCATATATTTT. It specifies CASSLGVSGNTIYF.

As DNA, the CDR3 is TGCGCCAGCAGCCGCCCCGGGACTAGCGGGTTTAAAGAGACCCAGTACTTC. Translated, it gives CASSRPGTSGFKETQYF. The chain combines TRBV4-1 with TRBJ2-5, with 12 positions matching TRBD2. The junction had 9 bases not matched to a gene; V was cut back by 4 bases and J by 3 bases. The CDR3 length is 17 residues. Germline V gene lookup returns CDR1 MGHRA and CDR2 YSYEKL.

Points on this clonotype: One end of the junction does not line up with germline, which may come from a read error. V is TRBV27 and J is TRBJ2-1; the match to TRBD2 covers 9 bases. The V gene's germline CDR1 is MNHEY and CDR2 SMNVEV (reference sequence). The CDR3 consists of 15 residues. DNA of the CDR3: TGTGCCAGTAGTTTTAGCGGGAGTGGGGGCAATGAGCAGTTCTTC. This gives the protein CASSFSGSGGNEQFF.

The chain couples TRBV10-2 to TRBJ2-7; the D call may be TRBD1 or TRBD2 (6 bases each). In germline, CDR1 is WSHSY, CDR2 SAAADI. The CDR3 totals 13 residues. Trimming pared 7 bases from V and 0 bases from J, leaving 10 bases between. The CDR3 protein is CASKEGHSYEQYF. The CDR3 bases are TGCGCCAGCAAGGAGGGACACTCCTACGAGCAGTACTTC.

The chain uses TRBV11-2 and TRBJ2-7; 14 bases align to TRBD2. The CDR3 consists of 16 residues. The J segment lost 3 bases and the V segment lost 5 bases, leaving 6 bases of the junction unmatched. The germline V gene encodes CDR1 SGHAT and CDR2 FQNNGV. The DNA for the CDR3 is TGTGCCAGCAGCGTCGGACTAGCGGGAGGCTACTACGAGCAGTACTTC. Encoded protein: CASSVGLAGGYYEQYF.

The chain links TRBV19 to TRBJ1-1; D is unclear. The CDR3 has 11 amino acids. The germline V and J ends were trimmed by 6 bases and 7 bases, with 9 bases remaining between them. CDR1 and CDR2 from the germline V gene are LNHDA and SQIVND (reference sequence). The CDR3 DNA sequence: TGTGCCAGTAGCGTACTGGGTGAAGCTTTCTTT. Its protein is CASSVLGEAFF.

This chain connects TRBV12-3 or TRBV12-4 to TRBJ1-5; D is possibly TRBD1 (6 bases). This CDR3 spans 13 amino acids. V lost 7 bases, J lost 7 bases, and 14 bases lay in between. The CDR3 DNA sequence: TGTGCCAGCACCCCTCGGGGGGCGCAGCCCCAGCATTTT. Translating gives CASTPRGAQPQHF.

The sample holds a few counts of this clonotype. The CDR3 reads CASSLQLAGTYQETQYF. The CDR3 nucleotides are TGCGCCAGCAGCCTTCAGCTAGCGGGGACTTACCAAGAGACCCAGTACTTC. The chain combines TRBV5-1 with TRBJ2-5; 9 nucleotides align to TRBD2. The V and J ends lost 4 bases and 0 bases, in that order; junction bases with no gene match: 10. Germline loops: CDR1 SGHRS, CDR2 YFSETQ. This CDR3 spans 17 amino acids.

The V and J genes are TRBV24-1 and TRBJ2-5; unclear D gene. CDR1 is KGHDR, CDR2 SFDVKD, per germline. The CDR3 extends over 16 amino acids. V lost 0 bases and J 5 bases, leaving 15 bases between the germline ends. The CDR3 protein is CATSDLLVGNGETQYF. The DNA for the CDR3 is TGTGCCACCAGTGATTTGCTAGTGGGGAACGGGGAGACCCAGTACTTC.

The gene calls are TRBV30 and TRBJ2-7; tentatively, D is TRBD1 (6 bases). V was shortened by 3 bases and J by 1 base, with 10 bases between the two germline ends. The CDR3 length is 13 residues. Germline V gene data show CDR1 as GTSNPN and CDR2 as SVGIG (reference sequence). CDR3 amino acids: CAWSRGGSYEQYF. CDR3 sequence (DNA): TGTGCCTGGAGCAGGGGTGGTTCCTACGAGCAGTACTTC.

CDR3 nucleotides: TGCGCCAGCAGCCAGGGGGGGACAGGCGGATACGAGCAGTACTTC. Its protein product is CASSQGGTGGYEQYF. The J gene is TRBJ2-7, the V gene TRBV4-1; D is perhaps TRBD1 (8 bases). Trimming shortened V by 3 bases and J by 4 bases, and 16 bases separated the two germline ends. This CDR3 has 15 residues. In germline, CDR1 is MGHRA, CDR2 YSYEKL.